This record concerns one T cell receptor beta chain sequence. Trimming shortened V by 0 bases and J by 4 bases, and 15 bases separated the two germline ends. Germline V gene data show CDR1 as GTSNPN and CDR2 as SVGIG (reference sequence). This CDR3 has 16 residues. The sample is drawn from a study of cytotoxic CD8 clonotypes in ibrutinib-treated CLL. Using immunoSEQ multiplex PCR, the repertoire was profiled, and TCRdb retains in-frame clones only, with some absent. The sample lists approximately 32,000 clones; about 70% were seen once. V and J are TRBV30 and TRBJ1-4; no reliable D call. Sequences were derived from PBMCs, sampled before ibrutinib treatment. This receptor was identified in a human donor with chronic lymphocytic leukemia. The DNA of the CDR3 is TGTGCCTGGAGTGTACGTCGGGGAGGGATTAATGAAAAACTGTTTTTT. It specifies CAWSVRRGGINEKLFF. Combining the CDR3 with reference TRBV30 and TRBJ1-4 gives the whole variable domain SQTIHQWPATLVQPVGSPLSLECTVEGTSNPNLYWYRQAAGRGLQLLFYSVGIGQISSEVPQNLSASRPQDRQFILSSKKLLLSDSGFYLCAWSVRRGGINEKLFFGSGTQLSVL.